This TCR beta chain was sequenced during a study of blood T cell repertoires in COVID-19. Germline loops: CDR1 MNHNS, CDR2 SASEGT. The CDR3 spans 10 residues. Trimming took 2 bases from V and 10 from J, leaving 5 bases between them. Assay: immunoSEQ multiplex PCR; the TCRdb copy retains only in-frame clones and omits some. This sample has about 310,000 clones, with around nine tenths found just once. The source is a woman under 40 who had recovered from COVID-19. The J gene is TRBJ1-1, the V gene TRBV6-1; D is unresolved. Material for sequencing was PBMCs or T cells enriched from blood (not recorded which). For the CDR3, the DNA is TGTGCCAGCAGTGAATACGGAGCTTTCTTT. Amino acid sequence: CASSEYGAFF.